This T cell receptor (beta chain) was recorded in a study of cytomegalovirus exposure and HLA in healthy donors. Amplification used 60 Vbeta primers and 13 Jbeta primers. The assay was immunoSEQ multiplex PCR, and TCRdb's table has in-frame clones only and misses some. This sample has 180,000 or so clones, with 80% found just once. This clone was counted a few times. The CDR3 has 12 residues. The V and J ends lost 4 bases and 2 bases respectively, with 5 bases between them. The germline gives CDR1 SGHKS, CDR2 YYEKEE (reference sequence). The chain couples TRBV5-5 to TRBJ2-3; D ambiguous. This TCR came from a girl under 18 in good health and CMV-seropositive. The sequenced sample was PBMCs. This CDR3 reads CASSPITDTQYF. The CDR3 DNA is TGTGCCAGCAGCCCCATCACAGATACGCAGTATTTT.